Presented here are 14 T cell receptor beta chains from one specimen sequenced in a study of blood T cell repertoires in COVID-19. Method: immunoSEQ multiplex PCR; TCRdb's copy keeps in-frame clones and lacks some. The table has around 330,000 clones, 75% to 90% seen once. What was sequenced was PBMCs or T cells enriched from blood (not recorded which). The receptors come from a man aged 55 to 70 who had recovered from COVID-19.

This sequence joins TRBV5-1 and TRBJ2-7; tentative D call: TRBD2 (6 bases). V was clipped by 7 bases and J by 5 bases, with 19 bases between them. There are 14 residues in the CDR3. Looked up from germline, CDR1 is SGHRS and CDR2 is YFSETQ. CDR3 in DNA: TGCGCCAGCCACTGGGCCGGGGGTAGCGACGAGCAGTACTTC. Its protein product is CASHWAGGSDEQYF.

The rearrangement joins TRBV18 to TRBJ2-1, with TRBD1 matching over 7 bases. With V trimmed by 3 bases and J by 5 bases, 7 bases remained unmatched. The CDR3 has 15 residues. Germline CDR1 and CDR2: KGHSH and LQKENI. The CDR3 loop reads CASSPGTDIHNEQFF. The CDR3 coding sequence is TGTGCCAGCTCACCGGGGACAGACATTCACAATGAGCAGTTCTTC.

J is TRBJ2-7 and V is TRBV6-5; D is uncertain. V was shortened by 0 bases and J by 5 bases, with 11 bases between the two germline ends. CDR3 size: 14 residues. The germline V gene encodes CDR1 MNHEY and CDR2 SVGAGI. The CDR3 loop is CASSYSISSHEQYF. The CDR3 DNA reads TGTGCCAGCAGTTACTCGATCTCGAGCCACGAGCAGTACTTC.

The chain has TRBV5-8 and TRBJ1-5; 10 bases map to TRBD1. The CDR3 has 15 residues. Germline CDR1 reads SGHTS; CDR2 reads YDEGEE. With 4 bases clipped from V and 3 bases from J, the junction kept 4 bases outside the gene matches. CDR3 in DNA: TGTGCCAGCAGCCAGGGACAGGGGAACAATCAGCCCCAGCATTTT. The encoded protein is CASSQGQGNNQPQHF.

This clone appeared a single time. CDR3 sequence reads: CASSLQGNGETQYF. The CDR3 nucleotides are TGTGCCAGCAGCTTACAGGGAAATGGAGAGACCCAGTACTTC. This sequence joins TRBV5-6 and TRBJ2-5; D possibly corresponds to TRBD1 (6 bases). Germline CDR1 is SGHDT and CDR2 is YYEEEE. This CDR3 is built from 14 residues. Trimming stripped 2 bases from V and 4 bases from J, with 12 bases between.

The chain combines TRBV9 with TRBJ1-2; D might be TRBD1 (5 bases). Trimming shortened V by 6 bases and J by 1 base, and 13 bases separated the two germline ends. The CDR3 is made up of 14 amino acids. The germline V gene encodes CDR1 SGDLS and CDR2 YYNGEE. The CDR3 coding sequence is TGTGCCAGCAACGGACACTCAAGTAACTATGGCTACACCTTC. Its translation is CASNGHSSNYGYTF.

This rearrangement joins TRBV7-6 to TRBJ2-7, with 9 bases lining up with TRBD2. The ends lost 5 bases at V and 3 bases at J; junction bases unmatched: 8. Germline V gene sequence: CDR1 SGHVS, CDR2 FNYEAQ. This CDR3 is 15 amino acids long. The CDR3 coding sequence is TGTGCCAGCAGCCCGGGACTAGCAACTCACTACGAGCAGTACTTC. Its protein is CASSPGLATHYEQYF.

This clone was recorded only once. The rearrangement joins TRBV3-1 (or the pseudogene TRBV3-2) to TRBJ2-1; D ambiguous. The CDR3 loop spans 14 amino acids. Trimming removed 9 bases at V and 0 bases at J, with 12 bases between. Germline-derived CDR1 and CDR2 are LGHDT and YNNKEL (reference sequence). For the CDR3, the DNA is TGTGCCAGTTCCACCAGCGTCTCCTACAATGAGCAGTTCTTC. Translated: CASSTSVSYNEQFF.

This clone is a singleton in its sample. V usage is TRBV3-1 (or the pseudogene TRBV3-2) and J usage is TRBJ1-1; D is unresolved. The V gene lost 1 base and the J gene lost 1 base, with 4 bases spanning the gap. The CDR3 covers 13 residues. CDR1 and CDR2 (germline): LGHDT, YNNKEL (reference sequence). Here the CDR3 reads CASSQARNTEAFF. The CDR3 DNA reads as TGTGCCAGCAGCCAAGCCAGGAACACTGAAGCTTTCTTT.

The chain joins TRBV4-1 to TRBJ2-7; 10 nucleotides line up with TRBD2. V was clipped by 4 bases and J by 5 bases; unmatched bases: 14. The V gene's germline CDR1 is MGHRA and CDR2 YSYEKL. The CDR3 is 17 amino acids. The CDR3 here is CASSRGLAEGGPHEQYF. The CDR3 DNA is TGCGCCAGCAGCCGTGGACTAGCGGAAGGGGGTCCGCACGAGCAGTACTTC.

The V call is TRBV6-4, the J call TRBJ1-1; 8 nucleotides align to TRBD1. CDR3 length: 14 amino acids. Unmatched junction bases numbered 6, after V lost 5 bases and J lost 4 bases. Germline V CDR1 and CDR2: MRHNA, SNTAGT. CDR3 amino acids: CASSQQGGVTEAFF. CDR3 DNA sequence: TGTGCCAGCAGTCAACAGGGGGGAGTCACTGAAGCTTTCTTT.

The chain has TRBV2 and TRBJ2-5, with D unresolved. In germline, CDR1 is SNHLY, CDR2 FYNNEI. CDR3 length: 14 amino acids. Trimming stripped 3 bases from V and 4 bases from J, with 12 bases between. This CDR3 is CASSDGRSSETQYF. The CDR3 DNA reads TGTGCCAGCAGTGATGGGCGCAGTTCAGAGACCCAGTACTTC.

The genes are TRBV10-3 and TRBJ1-1; TRBD1 is a possible D gene (5 bases). This CDR3 has 13 residues. The germline gives CDR1 ENHRY, CDR2 SYGVKD. V lost 10 bases and J lost 2, with 14 bases in between. CDR3: CATYPGINTEAFF. In DNA form, the CDR3 reads TGTGCCACCTACCCAGGGATTAACACTGAAGCTTTCTTT.

This chain joins TRBV6-2 or TRBV6-3 and TRBJ2-3, with D hard to call. The CDR3 consists of 14 residues. V lost 1 base, J lost 1 base, and 6 bases lay in between. Germline CDR1 is MNHEY and CDR2 is SVGEGT. The CDR3: CASSYWQGTDTQYF. Here the CDR3 DNA reads TGTGCCAGCAGTTACTGGCAGGGCACAGATACGCAGTATTTT.